The clone carrying this TCR beta chain was seen more than once but under ten times. Assay: immunoSEQ multiplex PCR; the TCRdb copy retains only in-frame clones and omits some. Among around 980,000 clones listed, roughly 74% were seen once. The CDR3 length is 12 residues. The germline gives CDR1 SNHLY, CDR2 FYNNEI. V shed 6 bases and J shed 0 bases, with 4 bases lying between them. The sample belongs to a study of shared clonotypes between healthy human individuals. The clonotype originates from a man between 18 and 35 years old in good health. Some clones in this sample may be carry-over from other donors' samples. The sequenced material came from memory CD4+ T cells from PBMCs. As for subset: CD45RA-negative fraction. This chain uses TRBV2 with TRBJ2-3; the D is unclear. DNA for the CDR3: TGTGCCAGCAGGTTCAGCACAGATACGCAGTATTTT. Amino acids: CASRFSTDTQYF.